One and the same sample provided the 18 T cell receptor beta chains below, sequenced in a study of Tregs in tolerant kidney transplant recipients. TCRdb keeps only in-frame clones here, not all; method: immunoSEQ multiplex PCR. Found here are under 35,000 clones; the top ten clones hold approximately 15%. Sequences were derived from CD8+ T cells from blood, sampled before the transplant. The source is a human donor who received a combined kidney and bone marrow transplant.

With respect to this clone: The DNA ends 3 residues before the CDR3 does, and the rest of the CDR3 is filled in from the germline J gene. The chain joins TRBV5-4 to TRBJ2-1; tentative D call: TRBD1 (6 bases). The CDR3 is made up of 14 amino acids. The V end was cut by 1 base, the J end by 9 bases, with 14 bases between. CDR1 is SGHNT and CDR2 is YYREEE in the germline V gene (reference sequence). The CDR3 DNA, read in part, is TGTGCCAGCAGCTTGCGGGACGCAGGGGTTGAG. It is translated as CASSLRDAGVE. The full CDR3 reads CASSLRDAGVEQFF.

Notes on this clone: Sequencing ends 3 residues short of the CDR3 end; the germline J gene provides the rest. The chain links TRBV6-2 or TRBV6-3 to TRBJ1-1; the D gene is possibly TRBD1 (5 bases). Germline CDR1 is MNHEY and CDR2 is SVGEGT. V lost 6 bases and J 7 bases, leaving 24 bases between the germline ends. This CDR3 contains 16 residues. The CDR3 protein is CASSPDVELSGDEAFF. The DNA read from the CDR3 is TGTGCCAGCAGCCCAGACGTAGAGCTATCGGGGGATGAA.

For this clone: Read coverage stops 3 residues before the CDR3 terminus; the germline J gene supplies the remainder. The chain employs TRBV20-1 and TRBJ2-7, with 8 positions matching TRBD1. With V trimmed by 0 bases and J by 5 bases, 9 bases remained unmatched. This CDR3 has 15 residues. Germline V gene sequence: CDR1 DFQATT, CDR2 SNEGSKA (reference sequence). CDR3 region: CSARDQVTGVNEQYF. Incomplete CDR3 DNA: TGCAGTGCTAGAGATCAGGTGACAGGGGTCAACGAG.

This clone registers medium-sized (0.01 to 0.1%) by frequency. The CDR3 end is not reached by the read, which stops 3 residues before it; the germline J gene fills it in. The V and J genes are TRBV18 and TRBJ2-5; TRBD2 agrees at 9 bases. CDR3 length equals 16 residues. In germline, CDR1 is KGHSH, CDR2 LQKENI. The J segment lost 2 bases and the V segment lost 2 bases, leaving 6 bases of the junction unmatched. The chain's CDR3 is CASSPWASGTQETQYF. The part of the CDR3 DNA that was read is TGTGCCAGCTCACCATGGGCTAGCGGGACGCAAGAGACC.

Here the CDR3 reads CSAPGWQPYEQYF. CDR3 bases read: TGCAGTGCTCCAGGATGGCAGCCCTACGAG. The chain recombines TRBV20-1 with TRBJ2-7; D is unclear. Read data end 3 residues before the CDR3 end; the end is taken from the germline J gene. Trimming shortened V by 5 bases and J by 2 bases, and 13 bases separated the two germline ends. The CDR3 is made up of 13 amino acids. Germline CDR1 reads DFQATT; CDR2 reads SNEGSKA (reference sequence).

Comment on this clone: The CDR3 end falls 3 residues outside the read, so it is completed with the germline J gene. The rearrangement joins TRBV7-6 to TRBJ2-2, with 8 bases aligning to TRBD2. CDR3 length equals 17 residues. Trimming removed 6 bases from V and 4 bases from J; junction bases left unmatched: 13. CDR1 and CDR2 (germline): SGHVS, FNYEAQ. The CDR3 DNA, read in part, is TGTGCCAGCAGTCCCGAAGCGGGAGAGGGTGGCACCGGGGAG. Translated, it gives CASSPEAGEGGTGE. Given in full, the CDR3 is CASSPEAGEGGTGELFF. Drawing the rest from reference TRBV7-6 and TRBJ2-2, the complete variable domain is GAGVSQSPRYKVTKRGQDVALRCDPISGHVSLYWYRQALGQGPEFLTYFNYEAQQDKSGLPNDRFSAERPEGSISTLTIQRTEQRDSAMYRCASSPEAGEGGTGELFFGEGSRLTVL.

A note on this clone: The read ends 3 residues early relative to the CDR3; the germline J gene fills the gap. The rearrangement uses TRBV19 and TRBJ2-3; tentatively, D is TRBD1 (5 bases). The V end lost 8 bases, the J end lost 6 bases, and 12 bases lay between the germline ends. The CDR3 loop spans 12 amino acids. Germline V CDR1 and CDR2: LNHDA, SQIVND (reference sequence). The CDR3 loop is CASGPAGDTQYF. The part of the CDR3 DNA that was read is TGTGCCAGTGGTCCCGCAGGGGATACG.

Comment on this clone: The read finishes 3 residues shy of the CDR3 end, and the germline J gene is used to complete it. Other DNA sequences in this specimen translate into the identical CDR3. This chain joins TRBV7-3 and TRBJ2-3; D not resolved. Trimming removed 3 bases at V and 0 bases at J, with 7 bases between. The CDR3 is 14 amino acids. The V gene's germline CDR1 is SGHTA and CDR2 FQGTGA. Partial CDR3 DNA: TGTGCCAGCAGCTTGGTCGGGAGCACAGATACG. This codes for CASSLVGSTDT. The complete CDR3 sequence is CASSLVGSTDTQYF.

Turning to this clone: The CDR3 goes on 3 residues after the read ends, and that part is filled in from the germline J gene. The V and J genes are TRBV20-1 and TRBJ2-3; unclear D gene. V dropped 2 bases and J dropped 4 bases, with 13 bases sitting between them. This CDR3 is built from 14 residues. Germline V gives CDR1 DFQATT, CDR2 SNEGSKA (reference sequence). CDR3 bases read: TGCAGTGCTAGATCATATCTAGACGCAGATACG. Translation gives CSARSYLDADT. From start to end, the CDR3 is CSARSYLDADTQYF.

With regard to this clone: The read ends 3 residues before the CDR3 terminus; that terminus is restored from the germline J gene. The genes are TRBV6-2 or TRBV6-3 and TRBJ2-7; D is possibly TRBD1 (6 bases). This CDR3 has 16 residues. CDR1 is MNHEY and CDR2 is SVGEGT in the germline V gene. V shed 5 bases and J shed 0 bases, with 17 bases lying between them. Incomplete CDR3 DNA: TGTGCCAGCAGTAGGCGCCGGGACACCCACTCCTACGAG. Its translation: CASSRRRDTHSYE. The entire CDR3 protein reads CASSRRRDTHSYEQYF.

Points on this clone: Read data end 3 residues before the CDR3 end; the end is taken from the germline J gene. This sequence joins TRBV6-2 or TRBV6-3 and TRBJ2-3, with D hard to call. V lost 0 bases and J lost 4, with 11 bases in between. This CDR3 region has 15 residues. CDR1 and CDR2 (germline): MNHEY, SVGEGT. CDR3 DNA (partial): TGTGCCAGCAGTTACTCGATCAGATTTCCAGATACG. The encoded protein is CASSYSIRFPDT. The full CDR3 reads CASSYSIRFPDTQYF.

As to this clone: The sequenced fragment ends 3 residues before the CDR3 boundary, so the rest is inferred from the germline J gene. The J gene is TRBJ2-5, the V gene TRBV5-6; 10 bases match TRBD1. The CDR3 loop spans 14 amino acids. Germline loops: CDR1 SGHDT, CDR2 YYEEEE. J gave up 5 bases and V 0 bases, and 1 base lay outside the gene matches. Partial CDR3 DNA: TGTGCCAGCAGCTTGGTGGGACAGGGGGAGACC. It yields the protein CASSLVGQGET. The complete CDR3 sequence is CASSLVGQGETQYF.

To note about this clone: The CDR3 goes on 3 residues after the read ends, and that part is filled in from the germline J gene. V gene TRBV30 combines with J gene TRBJ1-1; D gene uncertain. V shed 7 bases and J shed 0 bases, with 6 bases lying between them. Germline loops: CDR1 GTSNPN, CDR2 SVGIG (reference sequence). This CDR3 has 11 residues. The sequenced CDR3 bases are TGTGCCTCTATAGTGAACACTGAA. Translated: CASIVNTE. The complete CDR3 reads CASIVNTEAFF.

Notes on this clone: The read stops 3 residues short of the end of the CDR3; the missing end is completed from the germline J gene. The chain carries TRBV7-8 and TRBJ2-1, with unresolved D. The V gene lost 3 bases and the J gene lost 2 bases, with 5 bases spanning the gap. Looked up from germline, CDR1 is SGHVS and CDR2 is FQNEAQ. The CDR3 length is 13 residues. CDR3 DNA (partial): TGTGCCAGCAGCTTGCTAACCTACAATGAG. Translation gives CASSLLTYNE. In full, the CDR3 is CASSLLTYNEQFF. The full variable domain, with the rest looked up from reference TRBV7-8 and TRBJ2-1, is GAGVSQSPRYKVAKRGQDVALRCDPISGHVSLFWYQQALGQGPEFLTYFQNEAQLDKSGLPSDRFFAERPEGSVSTLKIQRTQQEDSAVYLCASSLLTYNEQFFGPGTRLTVL.

In regard to this clone: The read terminates 3 residues before the CDR3 end, so the remaining end is supplied by the germline J gene. This chain connects TRBV7-3 to TRBJ2-3; 14 bases match TRBD2. CDR1 and CDR2 from the germline V gene are SGHTA and FQGTGA. The CDR3 contains 15 residues. V gave up 5 bases and J gave up 4 bases; unmatched junction bases: 2. The CDR3 protein is CASSRLAGGADTQYF. CDR3 DNA (partial): TGTGCCAGCAGCAGACTAGCGGGAGGGGCAGATACG.

To note about this clone: The CDR3 end falls 3 residues outside the read, so it is completed with the germline J gene. The V gene is TRBV19, the J gene TRBJ2-7; no reliable D call. Trimming removed 4 bases at V and 6 bases at J, with 10 bases between. Germline loops: CDR1 LNHDA, CDR2 SQIVND (reference sequence). CDR3 size: 12 residues. The CDR3 loop is CASSNPPSEQYF. The part of the CDR3 DNA that was read is TGTGCCAGTAGTAATCCCCCTTCCGAG.

On this clone itself: The sequenced fragment ends 3 residues before the CDR3 boundary, so the rest is inferred from the germline J gene. The genes are TRBV2 and TRBJ2-2; 10 nucleotides agree with TRBD1. V trimming: 0 bases; J trimming: 3 bases; junction bases outside the gene matches: 10. The V gene's germline CDR1 is SNHLY and CDR2 FYNNEI. The CDR3 is 19 residues long. The CDR3 loop is CASSEAQGTGESHTGELFF. The DNA read from the CDR3 is TGTGCCAGCAGTGAAGCTCAGGGGACAGGGGAGTCCCACACCGGGGAG.

Points on this clone: The CDR3 end falls 3 residues outside the read, so it is completed with the germline J gene. V usage is TRBV19 and J usage is TRBJ2-5; D not resolved. Germline-derived CDR1 and CDR2 are LNHDA and SQIVND (reference sequence). There are 15 residues in the CDR3. The germline V and J ends were trimmed by 4 bases and 4 bases, with 16 bases remaining between them. The part of the CDR3 DNA that was read is TGTGCCAGTAGTACCCCGGGTCCTACCCGAGAGACC. Protein product: CASSTPGPTRET. The whole CDR3 reads CASSTPGPTRETQYF.